Presented here are 32 T cell receptor beta chains from one specimen sequenced in a study of blood T cell repertoires in COVID-19. Libraries were prepared by immunoSEQ multiplex PCR; TCRdb keeps only in-frame clonotypes and omits some of them. The sample lists around 120,000 clones; about 79% were seen once. The material sequenced was peripheral blood. The receptors come from a woman older than 75 with acute or convalescent COVID-19.

The chain recombines TRBV18 with TRBJ1-4; D unresolved. The V end was cut by 4 bases, the J end by 5 bases, with 11 bases between. This CDR3 spans 14 amino acids. CDR1 and CDR2 from the germline V gene are KGHSH and LQKENI. The CDR3 DNA is TGTGCCAGCTCACGATCGCGGGCCAATGAAAAACTGTTTTTT. Protein sequence: CASSRSRANEKLFF.

The genes are TRBV4-1 and TRBJ2-7; perhaps TRBD2 as D (5 bases). V dropped 0 bases and J dropped 5 bases, with 8 bases sitting between them. Germline V lookup: CDR1 MGHRA, CDR2 YSYEKL. The CDR3 extends over 13 amino acids. DNA of the CDR3: TGCGCCAGCAGCCAAGAAGGAGGCGACGAGCAGTACTTC. Protein: CASSQEGGDEQYF.

This clone appeared a single time. The V call is TRBV2, the J call TRBJ2-5; D might be TRBD1 (6 bases). Germline values: CDR1 SNHLY, CDR2 FYNNEI. Trimming cost V 2 bases and J 5 bases, with 6 bases left between them. The CDR3 loop spans 12 amino acids. CDR3 nucleotides: TGTGCCAGCAGTGAACAGGGGGAGACCCAGTACTTC. It translates to CASSEQGETQYF. The whole variable domain, filled in from reference TRBV2 and TRBJ2-5, reads EPEVTQTPSHQVTQMGQEVILRCVPISNHLYFYWYRQILGQKVEFLVSFYNNEISEKSEIFDDQFSVERPDGSNFTLKIRSTKLEDSAMYFCASSEQGETQYFGPGTRLLVL.

Written as DNA, the CDR3 is TGTGCTAGTGGTTTGGTACGGAGCGGGAGTCTCGCAGATACGCAGTATTTT. Its translation: CASGLVRSGSLADTQYF. The V gene is TRBV12-5, the J gene TRBJ2-3; TRBD2 aligns across 8 bases. Per germline, CDR1 LGHNT and CDR2 FRNRAP. Germline trimming cut 0 bases from V and 4 bases from J; bases unmatched to any gene: 9. The CDR3 is 17 amino acids.

This chain joins TRBV5-4 and TRBJ1-6, with D tentatively TRBD1 (5 bases). CDR1 is SGHNT and CDR2 is YYREEE in the germline V gene (reference sequence). V lost 3 bases and J 6 bases, leaving 7 bases between the germline ends. This CDR3 has 13 amino acids. This chain's CDR3 is CASSSDSNSPLHF. CDR3 bases: TGTGCCAGCAGCTCCGACAGTAATTCACCCCTCCACTTT.

Worth noting for this clone: Within the sample, other DNA sequences also encode this same CDR3. The chain is built from TRBV4-2 and TRBJ2-1; 15 bases line up with TRBD2. The CDR3 runs to 17 residues. J lost 6 bases, V lost 4 bases, and 7 bases had no gene match. Per the germline V gene, CDR1 is LGHNA and CDR2 is YNFKEQ. The CDR3 DNA reads TGTGCCAGCAGCCCCCGGACTAGCGGGGGGGCGGGCAATGAGCAGTTCTTC. Its protein product is CASSPRTSGGAGNEQFF.

Of note for this clone: Different DNA sequences within this sample yield the same CDR3. This rearrangement joins TRBV5-6 to TRBJ1-6, with 7 bases that match TRBD1. Germline loops: CDR1 SGHDT, CDR2 YYEEEE. With V trimmed by 2 bases and J by 4 bases, 3 bases remained unmatched. The CDR3 has 15 residues. CDR3 protein: CASSLRQGYNSPLHF. The CDR3 DNA reads as TGTGCCAGCAGCTTACGACAGGGTTATAATTCACCCCTCCACTTT. Full variable domain (rest looked up from reference TRBV5-6 and TRBJ1-6): DAGVTQSPTHLIKTRGQQVTLRCSPKSGHDTVSWYQQALGQGPQFIFQYYEEEERQRGNFPDRFSGHQFPNYSSELNVNALLLGDSALYLCASSLRQGYNSPLHFGNGTRLTVT.

The chain is built from TRBV5-6 and TRBJ1-1; D is unclear. CDR3 length: 13 amino acids. The germline V and J ends were trimmed by 2 bases and 4 bases, with 9 bases remaining between them. CDR1 SGHDT and CDR2 YYEEEE come from the germline V gene. The CDR3 loop reads CASSLSVVTEAFF. CDR3 coding DNA: TGTGCCAGCAGCTTATCAGTGGTCACTGAAGCTTTCTTT.

This clone was seen more than once but under ten times. The chain is built from TRBV6-2 or TRBV6-3 and TRBJ2-1; 9 bases fit TRBD2. The CDR3 contains 16 residues. Germline V gene data show CDR1 as MNHEY and CDR2 as SVGEGT. V shed 2 bases, J shed 6 bases, and the junction held 8 bases outside the gene matches. The CDR3 DNA follows: TGTGCCAGCAGTTACGGCGGGGGGGCCTCTTTCAATGAGCAGTTCTTC. Protein sequence: CASSYGGGASFNEQFF.

This clone appeared a single time. This chain connects TRBV5-6 to TRBJ1-1; D gene ambiguous. Trimming took 3 bases from V and 1 from J, leaving 10 bases between them. Germline V gene sequence: CDR1 SGHDT, CDR2 YYEEEE. This CDR3 spans 14 amino acids. The CDR3 protein is CASSYDLRNTEAFF. The CDR3 DNA reads as TGTGCCAGCAGCTACGACTTGAGGAACACTGAAGCTTTCTTT.

The sample holds a few counts of this clone. The V gene is TRBV19, the J gene TRBJ2-6; 9 bases match TRBD1. Unmatched junction bases numbered 1, after V lost 4 bases and J lost 0 bases. The CDR3 sequence is 16 residues long. Germline V lookup: CDR1 LNHDA, CDR2 SQIVND (reference sequence). The CDR3 coding sequence is TGTGCCAGTAGTACGACAGGGGGCTCTGGGGCCAACGTCCTGACTTTC. It yields the protein CASSTTGGSGANVLTF.

In its sample, this clone was seen a few times. V is TRBV29-1 and J is TRBJ1-4; 9 nucleotides match TRBD1. CDR3 length: 15 residues. With 1 base clipped from V and 7 bases from J, the junction kept 7 bases outside the gene matches. Germline V gene lookup returns CDR1 SQVTM and CDR2 ANQGSEA. CDR3 sequence: CSVEGDGQGREKLFF. The DNA for the CDR3 is TGCAGCGTTGAAGGCGACGGACAGGGGCGTGAAAAACTGTTTTTT.

The chain has TRBV7-2 and TRBJ1-5; TRBD1 aligns across 9 bases. This CDR3 has 15 residues. Unmatched junction bases numbered 3, after V lost 3 bases and J lost 3 bases. Per germline, CDR1 SGHTA and CDR2 FQGNSA. Here the CDR3 reads CASSLRDRDNQPQHF. Written as DNA, the CDR3 is TGTGCCAGCAGCTTGCGGGACAGGGACAATCAGCCCCAGCATTTT.

The chain uses TRBV20-1 and TRBJ2-2, with D hard to call. The CDR3 is 14 amino acids. Germline CDR1 reads DFQATT; CDR2 reads SNEGSKA (reference sequence). Trimming took 3 bases from V and 1 from J, leaving 9 bases between them. The CDR3 sequence is CSASEPMNTGELFF. In nucleotides, the CDR3 is TGCAGTGCTAGTGAGCCTATGAACACCGGGGAGCTGTTTTTT.

This clone appeared a few times. V usage is TRBV5-6 and J usage is TRBJ2-2; 8 bases are a match to TRBD1. V dropped 6 bases and J dropped 1; count of bases not matched to a gene: 2. Germline V gene data show CDR1 as SGHDT and CDR2 as YYEEEE. The CDR3 consists of 14 residues. In DNA, the CDR3 is TGTGCCAGCAAGGGGACAGGGAACACCGGGGAGCTGTTTTTT. Translation gives CASKGTGNTGELFF.

V is TRBV28 and J is TRBJ1-4; 8 bases are a match to TRBD1. The J segment lost 8 bases and the V segment lost 6 bases, leaving 8 bases of the junction unmatched. The CDR3 is made up of 14 amino acids. The V gene's germline CDR1 is MDHEN and CDR2 SYDVKM. Here the CDR3 DNA reads TGTGCCAGCAGGCCGGGGACAGGTTACGAAAAACTGTTTTTT. Amino acids: CASRPGTGYEKLFF.

The chain uses TRBV5-1 and TRBJ1-2; TRBD1 matches at 8 bases. The CDR3 extends over 16 amino acids. The J segment lost 4 bases and the V segment lost 2 bases, leaving 10 bases of the junction unmatched. CDR1 SGHRS and CDR2 YFSETQ come from the germline V gene. CDR3 DNA: TGCGCCAGCAGCTTCTTTATAACAGGACAGGGCTATGGCTACACCTTC. Its protein product is CASSFFITGQGYGYTF.

This rearrangement joins TRBV20-1 to TRBJ1-1, with 7 nucleotides matching TRBD1. This CDR3 comprises 14 residues. J gave up 8 bases and V 3 bases, and 12 bases lay outside the gene matches. Germline CDR1 is DFQATT and CDR2 is SNEGSKA (reference sequence). As DNA, the CDR3 is TGCAGTGCTAGTCTCCGGGACAGTATATGGGAAGCTTTCTTT. This encodes CSASLRDSIWEAFF.

The chain joins TRBV12-3 or TRBV12-4 to TRBJ2-7; D possibly corresponds to TRBD2 (6 bases). V was clipped by 6 bases and J by 1 base, with 10 bases between them. This CDR3 comprises 13 residues. The CDR3 protein is CASSPGTSYEQYF. In DNA, the CDR3 is TGTGCCAGCAGCCCTGGGACTTCCTACGAGCAGTACTTC.

V gene TRBV11-2 combines with J gene TRBJ2-5; 12 nucleotides align to TRBD2. This CDR3 region has 16 residues. Per germline, CDR1 SGHAT and CDR2 FQNNGV. V lost 4 bases to trimming and J lost 2 bases; unmatched junction nucleotides: 5. The CDR3 nucleotides read TGTGCCAGCAGCTCATGGCTAGCGGGAGGGCAAGAGACCCAGTACTTC. It specifies CASSSWLAGGQETQYF.

This chain joins TRBV5-1 and TRBJ2-5; 9 bases are a match to TRBD2. Looked up from germline, CDR1 is SGHRS and CDR2 is YFSETQ. The CDR3 covers 17 residues. V dropped 3 bases and J dropped 1; count of bases not matched to a gene: 10. The CDR3 DNA reads TGCGCCAGCAGCTCAACCCCCTTAGCGGGGGTCCAAGAGACCCAGTACTTC. Translating it yields CASSSTPLAGVQETQYF. The full variable domain, with the rest looked up from reference TRBV5-1 and TRBJ2-5, is KAGVTQTPRYLIKTRGQQVTLSCSPISGHRSVSWYQQTPGQGLQFLFEYFSETQRNKGNFPGRFSGRQFSNSRSEMNVSTLELGDSALYLCASSSTPLAGVQETQYFGPGTRLLVL.

The chain joins TRBV7-8 to TRBJ1-2, with D maybe TRBD1 (6 bases). Trimming shortened V by 5 bases and J by 5 bases, and 18 bases separated the two germline ends. This CDR3 is built from 15 residues. Per germline, CDR1 SGHVS and CDR2 FQNEAQ. The CDR3 loop is CASSIVGDTLYGYTF. The CDR3 DNA reads TGTGCCAGCAGCATAGTTGGGGACACATTATATGGCTACACCTTC. Full variable domain (remainder filled in from reference TRBV7-8 and TRBJ1-2): GAGVSQSPRYKVAKRGQDVALRCDPISGHVSLFWYQQALGQGPEFLTYFQNEAQLDKSGLPSDRFFAERPEGSVSTLKIQRTQQEDSAVYLCASSIVGDTLYGYTFGSGTRLTVV.

This clone has only a few counts. The chain employs TRBV9 and TRBJ1-2, with TRBD1 matching over 7 bases. With 3 bases clipped from V and 9 bases from J, the junction kept 2 bases outside the gene matches. Looked up from germline, CDR1 is SGDLS and CDR2 is YYNGEE. The CDR3 is 11 amino acids. The CDR3 DNA follows: TGTGCCAGCAGCGGCAGGGGGAGCTACACCTTC. It encodes CASSGRGSYTF.

A few counts support this clone. V and J are TRBV18 and TRBJ1-3, with 7 positions matching TRBD1. There are 16 residues in the CDR3. Losses at the gene ends were 3 bases for V and 2 bases for J; bases not matched to a gene: 7. Germline V gene lookup returns CDR1 KGHSH and CDR2 LQKENI. CDR3 DNA: TGTGCCAGCTCACCTTTGACAGGACAGGCTGGAAACACCATATATTTT. It encodes CASSPLTGQAGNTIYF. Variable domain in full (rest from reference TRBV18 and TRBJ1-3): NAGVMQNPRHLVRRRGQEARLRCSPMKGHSHVYWYRQLPEEGLKFMVYLQKENIIDESGMPKERFSAEFPKEGPSILRIQQVVRGDSAAYFCASSPLTGQAGNTIYFGEGSWLTVV.

This chain uses TRBV5-6 with TRBJ2-2; TRBD2 matches at 10 bases. The junction had 6 bases not matched to a gene; V was cut back by 0 bases and J by 7 bases. The CDR3 consists of 16 residues. CDR1 SGHDT and CDR2 YYEEEE come from the germline V gene. The CDR3 bases are TGTGCCAGCAGCTTGGGGCTAGCGGGAGTGCACGGGGAGCTGTTTTTT. It is translated as CASSLGLAGVHGELFF.

With regard to this clone: At the DNA level, this CDR3 is encoded by other sequences in the same sample as well. This chain joins TRBV11-2 and TRBJ2-1; D call uncertain. Trimming pared 1 base from V and 7 bases from J, leaving 5 bases between. Germline CDR1 is SGHAT and CDR2 is FQNNGV. CDR3 length: 12 residues. The CDR3 DNA reads TGTGCCAGCAGCTTAGCCAGGAATGAGCAGTTCTTC. This codes for CASSLARNEQFF.

This clone appeared a single time. Other DNA sequences in the sample encode the same CDR3. DNA for the CDR3: TGTGCCAGCAGTCGACAGGGGACTAATGAAAAACTGTTTTTT. It yields the protein CASSRQGTNEKLFF. The chain is built from TRBV5-4 and TRBJ1-4; 8 positions agree with TRBD1. V shed 5 bases, J shed 2 bases, and the junction held 2 bases outside the gene matches. Germline-derived CDR1 and CDR2 are SGHNT and YYREEE (reference sequence). This CDR3 comprises 14 residues.

The rearrangement links TRBV21-1 to TRBJ2-5; the table assigns TRBD2, which was not confirmed against the DNA. TRBV21-1 is described as a pseudogene. There are 16 residues in the CDR3. The CDR3 coding sequence is TGTGCCAGCAGCAAAGAGCAGCGGGAGGGTCAAGAGACCCAGTACTTC. Amino acid sequence: CASSKEQREGQETQYF.

The V call is TRBV5-1, the J call TRBJ2-3; TRBD2 aligns across 12 bases. Germline V gives CDR1 SGHRS, CDR2 YFSETQ. The CDR3 loop spans 17 amino acids. J was trimmed by 4 bases and V by 0 bases; bases with no gene match: 6. The CDR3 sequence is CASSLEWRLAGADTQYF. The CDR3 DNA is TGCGCCAGCAGCTTGGAATGGAGACTAGCGGGGGCAGATACGCAGTATTTT. Using reference TRBV5-1 and TRBJ2-3 for the parts outside the CDR3, the full variable domain is KAGVTQTPRYLIKTRGQQVTLSCSPISGHRSVSWYQQTPGQGLQFLFEYFSETQRNKGNFPGRFSGRQFSNSRSEMNVSTLELGDSALYLCASSLEWRLAGADTQYFGPGTRLTVL.

There are a few counts of this clone. The rearrangement joins TRBV3-1 (or the pseudogene TRBV3-2) to TRBJ1-1, with TRBD1 as a possible D gene (5 bases). The CDR3 covers 16 residues. V lost 0 bases to trimming and J lost 1 base, with 12 bases between them. The germline V gene encodes CDR1 LGHDT and CDR2 YNNKEL (reference sequence). The CDR3 reads CASSQDSGRENTEAFF. The CDR3 bases are TGTGCCAGCAGCCAAGATTCGGGCAGGGAGAACACTGAAGCTTTCTTT.

The rearrangement links TRBV19 to TRBJ1-5, with TRBD1 identical over 7 bases. The CDR3 covers 14 residues. Germline CDR1 and CDR2: LNHDA and SQIVND (reference sequence). Unmatched junction bases numbered 7, after V lost 3 bases and J lost 8 bases. The CDR3 sequence is CASSIRQGSEPQHF. As DNA, the CDR3 is TGTGCCAGTAGTATTCGACAGGGATCGGAGCCCCAGCATTTT.

The chain links TRBV28 to TRBJ2-2; TRBD2 matches at 7 bases. The CDR3 consists of 14 residues. Trimming took 7 bases from V and 4 from J; bases not matched to a gene: 6. CDR1 is MDHEN and CDR2 is SYDVKM in the germline V gene. DNA of the CDR3: TGTGCCAGCAATGGGGAGGGCGGCACCGGGGAGCTGTTTTTT. Protein: CASNGEGGTGELFF.